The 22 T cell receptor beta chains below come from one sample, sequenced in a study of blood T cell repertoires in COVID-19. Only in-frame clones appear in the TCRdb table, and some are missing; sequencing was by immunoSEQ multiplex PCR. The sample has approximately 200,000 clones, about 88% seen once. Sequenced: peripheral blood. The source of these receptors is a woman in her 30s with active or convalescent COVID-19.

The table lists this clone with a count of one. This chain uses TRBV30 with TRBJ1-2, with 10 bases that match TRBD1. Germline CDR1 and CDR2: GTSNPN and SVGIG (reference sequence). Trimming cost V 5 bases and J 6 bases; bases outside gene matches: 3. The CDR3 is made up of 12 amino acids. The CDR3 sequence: CAWVGTGDGYTF. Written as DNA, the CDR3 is TGTGCCTGGGTCGGGACAGGGGATGGCTACACCTTC.

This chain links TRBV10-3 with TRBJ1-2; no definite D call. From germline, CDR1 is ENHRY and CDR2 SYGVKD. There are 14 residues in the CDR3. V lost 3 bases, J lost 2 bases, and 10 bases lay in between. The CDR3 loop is CAISDFEGNYGYTF. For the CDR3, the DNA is TGTGCCATCAGTGACTTTGAGGGCAACTATGGCTACACCTTC.

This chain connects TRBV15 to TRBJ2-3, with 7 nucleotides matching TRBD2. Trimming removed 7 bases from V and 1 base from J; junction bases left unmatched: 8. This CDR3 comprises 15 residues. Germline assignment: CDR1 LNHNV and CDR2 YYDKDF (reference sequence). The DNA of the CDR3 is TGTGCCACCAAGGGGAGGGGTTTTGGCACAGATACGCAGTATTTT. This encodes CATKGRGFGTDTQYF. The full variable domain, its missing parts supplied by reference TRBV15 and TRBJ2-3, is DAMVIQNPRYQVTQFGKPVTLSCSQTLNHNVMYWYQQKSSQAPKLLFHYYDKDFNNEADTPDNFQSRRPNTSFCFLDIRSPGLGDTAMYLCATKGRGFGTDTQYFGPGTRLTVL.

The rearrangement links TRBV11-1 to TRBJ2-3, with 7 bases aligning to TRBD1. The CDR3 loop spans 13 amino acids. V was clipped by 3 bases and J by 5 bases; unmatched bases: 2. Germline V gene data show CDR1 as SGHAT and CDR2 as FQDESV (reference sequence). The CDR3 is CASSFDREDTQYF. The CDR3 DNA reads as TGTGCCAGCAGCTTTGACAGGGAAGATACGCAGTATTTT.

Here the CDR3 reads CASSLRLAGAYEQYF. Here the CDR3 DNA reads TGTGCCAGCAGCTTACGGCTAGCGGGGGCCTACGAGCAGTACTTC. V usage is TRBV11-3 and J usage is TRBJ2-7, with 10 bases aligning to TRBD2. Germline V gives CDR1 SGHNT, CDR2 YENEEA. V was pared by 2 bases and J by 2 bases, with 3 bases of the junction left unmatched. The CDR3 length is 15 residues.

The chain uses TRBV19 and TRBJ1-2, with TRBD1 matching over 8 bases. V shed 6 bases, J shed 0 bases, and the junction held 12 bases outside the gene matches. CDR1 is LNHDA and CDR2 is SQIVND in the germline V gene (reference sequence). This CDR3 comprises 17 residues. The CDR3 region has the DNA TGTGCCAGTAGCAAAATTCAGGGGGCCCTAGCTAACTATGGCTACACCTTC. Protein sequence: CASSKIQGALANYGYTF.

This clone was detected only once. The CDR3 spells CASSGGGTQYF. DNA for the CDR3: TGTGCCAGCTCAGGAGGAGGGACGCAGTATTTT. The gene calls are TRBV3-1 (or the pseudogene TRBV3-2) and TRBJ2-3; weak D call: TRBD2 (6 bases). This CDR3 is 11 amino acids long. CDR1 is LGHDT and CDR2 is YNNKEL in the germline V gene (reference sequence). Trimming shortened V by 8 bases and J by 9 bases, and 12 bases separated the two germline ends.

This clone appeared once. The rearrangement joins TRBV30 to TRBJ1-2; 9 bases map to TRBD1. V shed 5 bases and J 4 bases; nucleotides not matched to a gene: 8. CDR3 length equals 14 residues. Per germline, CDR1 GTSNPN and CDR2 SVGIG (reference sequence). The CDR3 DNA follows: TGTGCCTGGGGCGGGACAGGGAATCCCTATGGCTACACCTTC. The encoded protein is CAWGGTGNPYGYTF.

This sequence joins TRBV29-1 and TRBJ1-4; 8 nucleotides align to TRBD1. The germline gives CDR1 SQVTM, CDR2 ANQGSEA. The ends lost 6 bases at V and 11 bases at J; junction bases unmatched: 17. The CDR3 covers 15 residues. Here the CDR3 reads CSVGEQGGSLKKLFF. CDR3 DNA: TGCAGCGTCGGCGAACAGGGGGGTAGCTTGAAGAAACTGTTTTTT. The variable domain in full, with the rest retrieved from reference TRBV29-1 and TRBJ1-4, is SAVISQKPSRDICQRGTSLTIQCQVDSQVTMMFWYRQQPGQSLTLIATANQGSEATYESGFVIDKFPISRPNLTFSTLTVSNMSPEDSSIYLCSVGEQGGSLKKLFFGSGTQLSVL.

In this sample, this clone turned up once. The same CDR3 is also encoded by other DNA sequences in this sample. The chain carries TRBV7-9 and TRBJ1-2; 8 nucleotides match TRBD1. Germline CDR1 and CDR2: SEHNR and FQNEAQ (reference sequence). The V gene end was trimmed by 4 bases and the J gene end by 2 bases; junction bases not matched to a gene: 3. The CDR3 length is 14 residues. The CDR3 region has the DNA TGTGCCAGCAGCTCAGGACAGGGAAACTATGGCTACACCTTC. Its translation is CASSSGQGNYGYTF.

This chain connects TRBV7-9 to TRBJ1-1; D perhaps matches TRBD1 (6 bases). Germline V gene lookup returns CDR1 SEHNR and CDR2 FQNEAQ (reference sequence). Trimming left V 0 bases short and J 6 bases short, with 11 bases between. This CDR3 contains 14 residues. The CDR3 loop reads CASSLAGQGSEAFF. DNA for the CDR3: TGTGCCAGCAGCTTAGCTGGGCAGGGGTCTGAAGCTTTCTTT.

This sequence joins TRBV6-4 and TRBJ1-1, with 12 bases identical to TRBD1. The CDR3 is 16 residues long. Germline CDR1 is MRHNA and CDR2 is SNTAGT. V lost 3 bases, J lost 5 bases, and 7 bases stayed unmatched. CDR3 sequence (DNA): TGTGCCAGCAGTGAACGCCGGGACAGGGGGCGAACTGAAGCTTTCTTT. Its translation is CASSERRDRGRTEAFF.

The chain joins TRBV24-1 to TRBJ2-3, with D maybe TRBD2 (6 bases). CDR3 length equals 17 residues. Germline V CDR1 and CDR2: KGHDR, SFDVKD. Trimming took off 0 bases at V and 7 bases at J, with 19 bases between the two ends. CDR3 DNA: TGTGCCACCAGTGATTTGCCGGGACTGGGCCCTCCATATACGCAGTATTTT. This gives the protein CATSDLPGLGPPYTQYF.

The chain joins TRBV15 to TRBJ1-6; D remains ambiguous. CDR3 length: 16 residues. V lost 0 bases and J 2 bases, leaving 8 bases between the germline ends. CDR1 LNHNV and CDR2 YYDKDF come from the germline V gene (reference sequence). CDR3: CATSRDGRPYNSPLHF. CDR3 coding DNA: TGTGCCACCAGCAGAGATGGGAGGCCCTATAATTCACCCCTCCACTTT.

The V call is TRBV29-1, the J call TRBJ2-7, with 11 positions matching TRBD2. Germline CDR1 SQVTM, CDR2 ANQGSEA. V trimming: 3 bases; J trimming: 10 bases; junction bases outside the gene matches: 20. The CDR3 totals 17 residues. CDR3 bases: TGCAGCGTTGAGGAGCCTCTATCCGGGACTAGCGGACCTATCCAGTACTTC. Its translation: CSVEEPLSGTSGPIQYF.

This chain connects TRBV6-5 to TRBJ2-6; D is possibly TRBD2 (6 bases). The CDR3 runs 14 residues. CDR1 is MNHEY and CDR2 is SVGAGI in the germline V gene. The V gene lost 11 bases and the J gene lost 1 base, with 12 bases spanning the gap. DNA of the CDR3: TGTGCCGCGGGGCGGGATTCTGGGGCCAACGTCCTGACTTTC. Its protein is CAAGRDSGANVLTF.

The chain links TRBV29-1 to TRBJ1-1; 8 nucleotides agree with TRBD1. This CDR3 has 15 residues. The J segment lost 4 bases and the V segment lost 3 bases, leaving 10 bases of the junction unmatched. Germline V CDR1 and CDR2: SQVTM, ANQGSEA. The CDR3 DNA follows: TGCAGCGTTGAGTCTCAGGGGGCAGGGGGCACTGAAGCTTTCTTT. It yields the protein CSVESQGAGGTEAFF.

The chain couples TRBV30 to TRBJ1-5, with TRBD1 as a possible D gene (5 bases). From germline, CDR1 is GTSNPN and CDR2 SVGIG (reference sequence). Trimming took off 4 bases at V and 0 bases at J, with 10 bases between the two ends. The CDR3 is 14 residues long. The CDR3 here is CAWTAGISNQPQHF. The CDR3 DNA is TGTGCCTGGACAGCAGGGATTAGCAATCAGCCCCAGCATTTT.

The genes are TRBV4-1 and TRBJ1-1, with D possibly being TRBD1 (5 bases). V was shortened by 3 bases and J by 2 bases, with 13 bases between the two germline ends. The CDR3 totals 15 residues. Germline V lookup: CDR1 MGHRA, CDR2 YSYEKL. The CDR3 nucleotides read TGCGCCAGCAGCCACCCGGCTCAGGGAAACACTGAAGCTTTCTTT. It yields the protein CASSHPAQGNTEAFF.

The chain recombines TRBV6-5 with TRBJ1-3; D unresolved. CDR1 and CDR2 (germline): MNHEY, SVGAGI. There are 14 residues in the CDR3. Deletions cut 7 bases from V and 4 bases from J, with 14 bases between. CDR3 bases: TGTGCCAGCACCAGAAACATCGGGGGAAACACCATATATTTT. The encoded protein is CASTRNIGGNTIYF.

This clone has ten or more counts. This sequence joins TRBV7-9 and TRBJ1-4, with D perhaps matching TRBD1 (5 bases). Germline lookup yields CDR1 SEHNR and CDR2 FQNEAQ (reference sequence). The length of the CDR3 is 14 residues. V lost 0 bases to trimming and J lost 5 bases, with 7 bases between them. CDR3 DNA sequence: TGTGCCAGCAGCTTAGCCAGGGAAAATGAAAAACTGTTTTTT. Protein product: CASSLARENEKLFF.

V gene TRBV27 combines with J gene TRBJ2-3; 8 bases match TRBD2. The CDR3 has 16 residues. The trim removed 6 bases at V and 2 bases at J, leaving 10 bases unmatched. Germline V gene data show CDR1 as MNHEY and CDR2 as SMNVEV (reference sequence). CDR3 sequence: CASRTGGGPYTDTQYF. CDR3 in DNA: TGTGCCAGCAGGACGGGAGGGGGACCTTACACAGATACGCAGTATTTT.